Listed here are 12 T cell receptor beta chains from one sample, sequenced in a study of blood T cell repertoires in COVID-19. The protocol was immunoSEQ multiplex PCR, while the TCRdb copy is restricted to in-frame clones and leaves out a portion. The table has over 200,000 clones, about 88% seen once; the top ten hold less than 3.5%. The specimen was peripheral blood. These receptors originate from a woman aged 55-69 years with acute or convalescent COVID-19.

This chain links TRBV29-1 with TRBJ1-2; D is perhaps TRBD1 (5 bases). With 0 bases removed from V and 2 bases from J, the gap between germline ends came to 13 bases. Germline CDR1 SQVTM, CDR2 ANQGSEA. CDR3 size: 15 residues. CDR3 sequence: CSVEEGGTRNYGYTF. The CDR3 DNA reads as TGCAGCGTTGAAGAGGGGGGGACGAGGAACTATGGCTACACCTTC.

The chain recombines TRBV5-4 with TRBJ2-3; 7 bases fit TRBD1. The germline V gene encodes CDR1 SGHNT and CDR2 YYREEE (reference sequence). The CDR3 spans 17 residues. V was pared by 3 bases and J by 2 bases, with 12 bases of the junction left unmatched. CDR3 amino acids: CASSSTMTGSLTDTQYF. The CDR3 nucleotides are TGTGCCAGCAGCTCGACGATGACAGGGAGCCTCACAGATACGCAGTATTTT.

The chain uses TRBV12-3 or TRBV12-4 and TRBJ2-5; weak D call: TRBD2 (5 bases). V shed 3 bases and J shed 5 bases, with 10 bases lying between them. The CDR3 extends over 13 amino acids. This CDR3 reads CASSFREGETQYF. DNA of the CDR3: TGTGCCAGCAGTTTCCGCGAGGGCGAGACCCAGTACTTC.

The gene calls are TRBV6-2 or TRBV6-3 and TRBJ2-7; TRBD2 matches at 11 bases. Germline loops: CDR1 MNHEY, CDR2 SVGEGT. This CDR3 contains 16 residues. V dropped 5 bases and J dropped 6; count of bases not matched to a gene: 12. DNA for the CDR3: TGTGCCAGCAGTACTCGAACTAGCGGGAGAATGTCCGAGCAGTACTTC. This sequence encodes CASSTRTSGRMSEQYF.

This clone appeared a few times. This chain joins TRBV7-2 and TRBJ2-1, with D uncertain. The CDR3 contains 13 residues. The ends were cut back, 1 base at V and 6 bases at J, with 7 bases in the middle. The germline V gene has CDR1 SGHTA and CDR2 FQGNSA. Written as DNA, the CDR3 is TGTGCCAGCAGCTTAGAATTCATCAATGAGCAGTTCTTC. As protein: CASSLEFINEQFF.

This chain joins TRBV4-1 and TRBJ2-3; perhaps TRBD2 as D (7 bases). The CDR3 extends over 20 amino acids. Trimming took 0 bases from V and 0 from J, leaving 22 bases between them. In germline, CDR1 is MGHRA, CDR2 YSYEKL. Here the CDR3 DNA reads TGCGCCAGCAGCCAAGATAGGGGGGGGCTTCTTCTAGGTAGCACAGATACGCAGTATTTT. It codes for CASSQDRGGLLLGSTDTQYF.

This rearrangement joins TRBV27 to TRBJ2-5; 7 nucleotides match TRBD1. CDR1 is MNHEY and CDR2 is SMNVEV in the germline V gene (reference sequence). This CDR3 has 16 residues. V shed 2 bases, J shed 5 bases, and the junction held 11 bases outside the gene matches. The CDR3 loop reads CASSLMGRGLGETQYF. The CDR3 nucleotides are TGTGCCAGCAGTTTAATGGGCAGGGGGTTAGGTGAGACCCAGTACTTC.

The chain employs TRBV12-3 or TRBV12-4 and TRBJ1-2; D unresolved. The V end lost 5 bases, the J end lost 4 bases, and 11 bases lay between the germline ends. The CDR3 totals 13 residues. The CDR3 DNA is TGTGCCAGCAGTCTCCGACATGGCTATGGCTACACCTTC. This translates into CASSLRHGYGYTF.

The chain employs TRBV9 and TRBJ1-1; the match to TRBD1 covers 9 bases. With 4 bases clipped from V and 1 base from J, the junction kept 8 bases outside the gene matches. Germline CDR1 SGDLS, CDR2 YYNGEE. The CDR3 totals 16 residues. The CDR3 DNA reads TGTGCCAGCAGCTTACAATCGGGACAGGGGAACACTGAAGCTTTCTTT. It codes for CASSLQSGQGNTEAFF.

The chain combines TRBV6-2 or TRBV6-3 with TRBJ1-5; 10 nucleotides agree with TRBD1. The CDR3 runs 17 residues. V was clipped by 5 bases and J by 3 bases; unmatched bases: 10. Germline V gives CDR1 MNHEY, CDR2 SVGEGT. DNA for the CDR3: TGTGCCAGCAGTCCGAACGAGGGGACAGGGGTCAATCAGCCCCAGCATTTT. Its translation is CASSPNEGTGVNQPQHF.

CDR3 amino acids: CASSILGKLAGTENQPQHF. The CDR3 DNA is TGTGCCAGTAGTATATTGGGGAAACTCGCCGGGACAGAAAATCAGCCCCAGCATTTT. The chain joins TRBV19 to TRBJ1-5, with TRBD1 matching over 7 bases. This CDR3 contains 19 residues. The J segment lost 4 bases and the V segment lost 2 bases, leaving 17 bases of the junction unmatched. Germline-derived CDR1 and CDR2 are LNHDA and SQIVND (reference sequence).

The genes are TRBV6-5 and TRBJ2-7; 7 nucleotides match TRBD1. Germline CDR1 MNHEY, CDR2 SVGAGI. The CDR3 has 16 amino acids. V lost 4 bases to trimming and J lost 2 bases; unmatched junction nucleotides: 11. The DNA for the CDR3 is TGTGCCAGCAGTTTCGCACAGGGGTTGCGGGCCTACGAGCAGTACTTC. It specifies CASSFAQGLRAYEQYF.